This note documents a single T cell receptor beta chain sequence. Its cognate antigen is unknown. V was trimmed by 4 bases and J by 9 bases, leaving 16 bases between them. CDR1 is SGHVS and CDR2 is FNYEAQ in the germline V gene. CDR3 size: 14 residues. Time point specified: peripheral blood 6 weeks after treatment start. The data originate from a study of PD-L1 blockade in urothelial cancer. Study background: Specimens of blood held a median count of 141,255 T cells. Study-wide findings and caveats: At the 3-week point, tumor-associated blood clones expanded more in durable-benefit patients.

Spike-ins of synthetic TCR analog templates went into each PCR. Libraries were prepared by immunoSEQ multiplex PCR; TCRdb keeps only in-frame clonotypes and omits some of them. Among about 36,000 clones listed, around four fifths were seen once. V and J are TRBV7-6 and TRBJ2-1, with D possibly being TRBD2 (6 bases). The material was PBMCs, obtained around atezolizumab (anti-PD-L1) treatment. This TCR was recovered from a man aged 40-50 years with urothelial cancer. CDR3 nucleotide sequence: TGTGCCAGCAGCTCCAGCGCGGAGGGAAGTGAGCAGTTCTTC. Protein: CASSSSAEGSEQFF.